The source of this T cell receptor (beta chain) is a study of cytomegalovirus exposure and HLA in healthy donors. Background on the study: Researchers previously reported finding 90 million to 120 million unique TCR beta sequences from 170 million or so T cells.

Researchers ran the PCR with 60 Vbeta and 13 Jbeta primers. Method: immunoSEQ multiplex PCR; TCRdb's copy keeps in-frame clones and lacks some. The sample holds about 100,000 clones, roughly four fifths seen once. Comments on this clone: The antigen remains undetermined.

This CDR3 contains 15 residues. The ends lost 4 bases at V and 6 bases at J; junction bases unmatched: 5. Germline CDR1 is SGHNT and CDR2 is YYREEE (reference sequence). Study findings and constraints: A previous analysis found most TCR beta V segments productive roughly 87% or roughly 30% of the time.

The receptor's source is a man between 40 and 49 years old in good health and CMV-seronegative. The genes are TRBV5-4 and TRBJ2-1; 12 bases agree with TRBD1. The sequenced sample consisted of PBMCs. The CDR3 spells CASSMGQGAVNEQFF. CDR3 coding DNA: TGTGCCAGCAGCATGGGACAGGGGGCTGTCAATGAGCAGTTCTTC.